This T cell receptor (beta chain) originates from a study of technical replicates of blood from a few donors. Sequencing was performed with immunoSEQ multiplex PCR; in TCRdb, only in-frame clones are kept and a portion is missing. The data hold tens of thousands of clones, with just over 95% observed a single time. Between the trimmed V and J ends, which lost 2 bases and 0 bases, there was a span of 11 bases. CDR1 and CDR2 from the germline V gene are MNHNS and SASEGT. The CDR3 is 16 amino acids. Input material: T cells isolated from PBMCs. V is TRBV6-1 and J is TRBJ1-5, with D tentatively TRBD1 (6 bases). The sequence derives from a human donor in good health. The DNA for the CDR3 is TGTGCCAGCAGTGAATTGGGGGCTGATAGCAATCAGCCCCAGCATTTT. It translates to CASSELGADSNQPQHF.